The entry that follows covers one TCR beta chain sequence. Its target is not known. V shed 1 base and J shed 6 bases, with 10 bases lying between them. Germline-derived CDR1 and CDR2 are LGHNA and YSLEER. CDR3 length: 13 residues. The sample belongs to a study of cytomegalovirus exposure and HLA in healthy donors. The data were produced by immunoSEQ multiplex PCR, yet TCRdb's version contains in-frame clones alone and is incomplete. There are around 99,000 clones in the sample; almost 90% occur only once, and about 2.1% lies in the top ten. Whole-study findings and limits: Listed as cytomegalovirus-associated were 150 or so TCR beta chains. Some public TCRs appeared in many individuals, while most sequences were rare.

Sequenced: PBMCs. This sequence was found in a woman aged 18-29 years in good health and CMV-seronegative. This chain uses TRBV4-3 with TRBJ2-7; D ambiguous. The CDR3 loop reads CASSQVKSLEQYF. The CDR3 DNA is TGCGCCAGCAGCCAAGTTAAGAGTCTCGAGCAGTACTTC.